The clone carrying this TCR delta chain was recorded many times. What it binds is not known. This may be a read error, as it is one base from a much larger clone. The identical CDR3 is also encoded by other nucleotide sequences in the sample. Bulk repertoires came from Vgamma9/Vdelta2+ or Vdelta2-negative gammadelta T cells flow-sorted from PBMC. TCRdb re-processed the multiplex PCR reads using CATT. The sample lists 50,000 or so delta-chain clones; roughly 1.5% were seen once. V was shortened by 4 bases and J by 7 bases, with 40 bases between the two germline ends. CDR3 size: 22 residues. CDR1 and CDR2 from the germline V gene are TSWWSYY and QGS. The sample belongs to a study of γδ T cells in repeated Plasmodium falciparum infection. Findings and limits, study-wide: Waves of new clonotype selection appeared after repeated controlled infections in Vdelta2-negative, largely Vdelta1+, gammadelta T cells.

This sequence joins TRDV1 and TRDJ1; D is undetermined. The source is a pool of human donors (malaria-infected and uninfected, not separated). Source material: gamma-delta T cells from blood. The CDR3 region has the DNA TGTGCTCTTGGGGCACCATCGTATCCATTACCGCCCCAGAGGGAATATATGGGTAAACTCATCTTT. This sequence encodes CALGAPSYPLPPQREYMGKLIF.